The 22 T cell receptor beta chains reported below all come from one sample, sequenced in a study of CD8 T cells in acute hepatitis C reinfection. Some clones are missing from TCRdb's copy, which holds only in-frame ones; the method was immunoSEQ multiplex PCR. The sample lists roughly 940 clones, around 60% occurring once. Study-level points and caveats: Preferential TRBV04 and TRBV06 usage appeared in all groups and was not explained by the naive pool.

As for time point: acute HCV infection, within 168 days of estimated infection date. The hepatitis C virus-specific receptor repertoire was characterized directly ex vivo, with no prior expansion in culture. The sample was HCV NS3-1073 tetramer-sorted CD8+ T cells from PBMCs, taken during acute infection. Receptors were obtained from a woman under 30 who spontaneously cleared hepatitis C infection.

The J gene is TRBJ1-1, the V gene TRBV10-1; 7 nucleotides align to TRBD1. The CDR3 covers 17 residues. Germline loops: CDR1 WNHNN, CDR2 SYGVQD (reference sequence). With V trimmed by 2 bases and J by 1 base, 10 bases remained unmatched. The CDR3 sequence is CASSEIQGVKENTEAFF. The CDR3 nucleotides read TGCGCCAGCAGTGAGATCCAGGGGGTTAAGGAGAACACTGAAGCTTTCTTT.

The V gene is TRBV19, the J gene TRBJ1-1; 8 bases are a match to TRBD1. Unmatched junction bases numbered 7, after V lost 5 bases and J lost 8 bases. Looked up from germline, CDR1 is LNHDA and CDR2 is SQIVND (reference sequence). This CDR3 region has 13 residues. CDR3 region: CASSPGTGREAFF. The CDR3 DNA reads as TGTGCCAGTAGTCCCGGGACAGGAAGGGAAGCTTTCTTT.

The chain uses TRBV12-5 and TRBJ2-5, with D perhaps TRBD2 (5 bases). Germline lookup yields CDR1 LGHNT and CDR2 FRNRAP. The CDR3 covers 13 residues. V dropped 2 bases and J dropped 3 bases, with 7 bases sitting between them. The CDR3 sequence is CASGLFGKETQYF. The DNA of the CDR3 is TGTGCTAGTGGTTTGTTCGGGAAAGAGACCCAGTACTTC.

The chain links TRBV6-4 to TRBJ2-7, with 9 bases identical to TRBD1. This CDR3 is 16 amino acids long. Losses at the gene ends were 6 bases for V and 0 bases for J; bases not matched to a gene: 9. CDR1 and CDR2 (germline): MRHNA, SNTAGT. CDR3 DNA sequence: TGTGCCAGCAGCCCTTCGGGGACAGGGAGCTCCTACGAGCAGTACTTC. Its translation is CASSPSGTGSSYEQYF.

In its sample, this clone was seen a few times. The V gene is TRBV7-2, the J gene TRBJ1-1; 7 nucleotides agree with TRBD1. CDR1 SGHTA and CDR2 FQGNSA come from the germline V gene. V lost 4 bases to trimming and J lost 0 bases; unmatched junction nucleotides: 11. The length of the CDR3 is 17 residues. Written as DNA, the CDR3 is TGTGCCAGCAGCTCGATGACAGGGACATTCATGAACACTGAAGCTTTCTTT. It encodes CASSSMTGTFMNTEAFF.

V is TRBV5-8 and J is TRBJ1-4; D gene unclear. V dropped 5 bases and J dropped 7 bases, with 18 bases sitting between them. There are 15 residues in the CDR3. CDR1 is SGHTS, CDR2 YDEGEE, per germline. DNA of the CDR3: TGTGCCAGCAGGAGATACGCAGGTTCTGGTGAAAAACTGTTTTTT. As protein: CASRRYAGSGEKLFF. Full variable domain (outside the CDR3, taken from reference TRBV5-8 and TRBJ1-4): EAGVTQSPTHLIKTRGQQATLRCSPISGHTSVYWYQQALGLGLQFLLWYDEGEERNRGNFPPRFSGRQFPNYSSELNVNALELEDSALYLCASRRYAGSGEKLFFGSGTQLSVL.

The V and J genes are TRBV9 and TRBJ1-1, with 7 bases aligning to TRBD1. The CDR3 is made up of 15 amino acids. Per germline, CDR1 SGDLS and CDR2 YYNGEE. The V segment lost 0 bases and the J segment 3 bases; nucleotides outside the gene matches: 5. CDR3 sequence (DNA): TGTGCCAGCAGCGTAGAAGGGGGCGCGTACACTGAAGCTTTCTTT. Encoded protein: CASSVEGGAYTEAFF.

The J gene is TRBJ1-5, the V gene TRBV6-1; tentatively, D is TRBD1 (5 bases). Germline V gene data show CDR1 as MNHNS and CDR2 as SASEGT. This CDR3 is 14 amino acids long. The V and J ends lost 10 bases and 4 bases respectively, with 17 bases between them. CDR3 sequence reads: CATTQQGLNQPQHF. CDR3 sequence (DNA): TGTGCCACCACTCAGCAGGGATTGAATCAGCCCCAGCATTTT.

V usage is TRBV28 and J usage is TRBJ2-2; 10 nucleotides agree with TRBD1. CDR1 MDHEN and CDR2 SYDVKM come from the germline V gene. V shed 7 bases and J 7 bases; nucleotides not matched to a gene: 9. This CDR3 comprises 15 residues. The CDR3 DNA sequence: TGTGCCAGCAAATCCGGGACAGGGGATGTCGGGGAGCTGTTTTTT. Amino acid sequence: CASKSGTGDVGELFF.

The rearrangement uses TRBV4-2 and TRBJ2-7; TRBD2 matches 7 bases. The J segment lost 6 bases and the V segment lost 2 bases, leaving 16 bases of the junction unmatched. CDR1 is LGHNA, CDR2 YNFKEQ, per germline. The CDR3 sequence is 17 residues long. The CDR3 DNA sequence: TGTGCCAGCAGCCAACCCCGAGCCTCCGGGAGGAATGTCGAGCAGTACTTC. It codes for CASSQPRASGRNVEQYF.

CDR3 DNA sequence: TGTGCCAGCAGTTTTTCGCTCACTGAAGCTTTCTTT. Its translation is CASSFSLTEAFF. The chain employs TRBV28 and TRBJ1-1; D uncertain. V lost 3 bases and J 4 bases, leaving 6 bases between the germline ends. There are 12 residues in the CDR3. Germline V gene sequence: CDR1 MDHEN, CDR2 SYDVKM. The whole variable domain, filled in from reference TRBV28 and TRBJ1-1, reads DVKVTQSSRYLVKRTGEKVFLECVQDMDHENMFWYRQDPGLGLRLIYFSYDVKMKEKGDIPEGYSVSREKKERFSLILESASTNQTSMYLCASSFSLTEAFFGQGTRLTVV.

The V gene is TRBV2, the J gene TRBJ2-7; 13 positions agree with TRBD2. Germline trimming cut 1 base from V and 2 bases from J; bases unmatched to any gene: 5. Germline V gene lookup returns CDR1 SNHLY and CDR2 FYNNEI. CDR3 length equals 17 residues. Written as DNA, the CDR3 is TGTGCCAGCAGTGAAGTGCCGGGGACTAGCGGGGCCTACGAGCAGTACTTC. This sequence encodes CASSEVPGTSGAYEQYF.

As for this clone: The identical CDR3 is also encoded by other nucleotide sequences in the sample. In DNA, the CDR3 is TGTGCCAGCAGCTTAGCGCTCTCGGCGGGAGAGGCCTACGAGCAGTACTTC. This gives the protein CASSLALSAGEAYEQYF. The J gene is TRBJ2-7, the V gene TRBV7-2; TRBD2 matches at 7 bases. The trim removed 0 bases at V and 2 bases at J, leaving 10 bases unmatched. Germline values: CDR1 SGHTA, CDR2 FQGNSA. CDR3 length equals 17 residues.

The chain joins TRBV28 to TRBJ2-3; possibly TRBD1 for D (6 bases). CDR1 is MDHEN and CDR2 is SYDVKM in the germline V gene. CDR3 size: 13 residues. The germline V and J ends were trimmed by 10 bases and 1 base, with 12 bases remaining between them. In DNA form, the CDR3 reads TGTGCCACCGAAAGACAGGGCACAGATACGCAGTATTTT. Protein product: CATERQGTDTQYF.

The V call is TRBV6-6, the J call TRBJ2-7; maybe TRBD1 (6 bases). CDR1 is MNHNY, CDR2 SVGAGI, per germline (reference sequence). Trimming took 6 bases from V and 6 from J, leaving 18 bases between them. This CDR3 region has 14 residues. In DNA, the CDR3 is TGTGCCAGCAGCCCGGATGACAGGCAGAGCGAGCAGTACGTC. This sequence encodes CASSPDDRQSEQYV.

The CDR3 region has the DNA TGCGCCAGCAGCCAAGAACCGACAGGGGGGGAAAAACTGTTTTTT. Translated, it gives CASSQEPTGGEKLFF. The chain employs TRBV4-3 and TRBJ1-4; 9 nucleotides line up with TRBD1. V was pared by 0 bases and J by 8 bases, with 4 bases of the junction left unmatched. Germline assignment: CDR1 LGHNA and CDR2 YSLEER. The CDR3 contains 15 residues.

V and J are TRBV2 and TRBJ2-7; maybe TRBD1 (6 bases). V was clipped by 6 bases and J by 10 bases, with 22 bases between them. This CDR3 comprises 14 residues. CDR1 SNHLY and CDR2 FYNNEI come from the germline V gene. The CDR3 loop is CASRSQGQPDFQYF. CDR3 sequence (DNA): TGTGCCAGCAGGTCCCAGGGACAACCTGATTTTCAGTACTTC.

The J gene is TRBJ2-7, the V gene TRBV29-1; 7 bases align to TRBD1. CDR1 and CDR2 from the germline V gene are SQVTM and ANQGSEA. The CDR3 is 11 residues long. The trim removed 6 bases at V and 7 bases at J, leaving 6 bases unmatched. The CDR3: CSVATGSEQYF. DNA for the CDR3: TGCAGCGTCGCGACAGGGAGTGAGCAGTACTTC.

About this clone itself: The sample has other DNA sequences that encode this CDR3 too. The chain has TRBV7-2 and TRBJ2-1; D call uncertain. The V and J ends lost 2 bases and 5 bases respectively, with 10 bases between them. CDR1 is SGHTA and CDR2 is FQGNSA in the germline V gene. This CDR3 has 14 residues. The CDR3 DNA sequence: TGTGCCAGCAGCTTACTAGGTGGAAACAATGAGCAGTTCTTC. This translates into CASSLLGGNNEQFF.

There are a few counts of this clone. The chain uses TRBV20-1 and TRBJ1-2; D is uncertain. This CDR3 is built from 11 residues. Germline V gives CDR1 DFQATT, CDR2 SNEGSKA (reference sequence). V was pared by 3 bases and J by 8 bases, with 10 bases between. In nucleotides, the CDR3 is TGCAGTGCTAGTAGTAGTAGGGGCTACACCTTC. Amino acid sequence: CSASSSRGYTF.

Comments on this clone: Other DNA sequences in this sample translate to the same CDR3. The V call is TRBV4-1, the J call TRBJ2-7, with 12 bases identical to TRBD2. Trimming cost V 1 base and J 3 bases; bases outside gene matches: 4. This CDR3 is 16 amino acids long. Germline CDR1 and CDR2: MGHRA and YSYEKL. The CDR3 sequence: CASSQALAGGVYEQYF. CDR3 nucleotides: TGCGCCAGCAGCCAAGCCCTAGCGGGAGGGGTCTACGAGCAGTACTTC.

The rearrangement joins TRBV6-6 to TRBJ1-1; TRBD1 matches at 9 bases. The CDR3 spans 16 residues. V lost 6 bases, J lost 3 bases, and 11 bases stayed unmatched. The germline gives CDR1 MNHNY, CDR2 SVGAGI (reference sequence). The CDR3 sequence: CASSHTPGQGDTEAFF. DNA for the CDR3: TGTGCCAGCAGCCACACCCCGGGACAGGGAGACACTGAAGCTTTCTTT.